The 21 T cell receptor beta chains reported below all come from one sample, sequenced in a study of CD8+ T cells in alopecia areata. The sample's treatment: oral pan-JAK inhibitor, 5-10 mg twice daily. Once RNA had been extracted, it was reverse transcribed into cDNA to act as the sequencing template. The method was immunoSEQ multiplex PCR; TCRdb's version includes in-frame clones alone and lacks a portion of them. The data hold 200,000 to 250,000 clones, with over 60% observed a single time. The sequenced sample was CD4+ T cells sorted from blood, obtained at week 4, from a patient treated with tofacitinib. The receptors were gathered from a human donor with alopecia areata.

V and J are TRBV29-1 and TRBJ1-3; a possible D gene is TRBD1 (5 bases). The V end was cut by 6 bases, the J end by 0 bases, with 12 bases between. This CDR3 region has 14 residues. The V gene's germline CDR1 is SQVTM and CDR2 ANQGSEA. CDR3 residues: CSVQQVNSGNTIYF. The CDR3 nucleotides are TGCAGCGTCCAACAGGTTAACTCTGGAAACACCATATATTTT.

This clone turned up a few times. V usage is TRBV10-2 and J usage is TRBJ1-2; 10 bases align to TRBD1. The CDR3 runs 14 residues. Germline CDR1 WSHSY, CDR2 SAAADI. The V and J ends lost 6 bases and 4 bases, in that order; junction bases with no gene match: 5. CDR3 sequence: CASSGTGAAYGYTF. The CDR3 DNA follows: TGCGCCAGCAGCGGGACAGGGGCGGCCTATGGCTACACCTTC.

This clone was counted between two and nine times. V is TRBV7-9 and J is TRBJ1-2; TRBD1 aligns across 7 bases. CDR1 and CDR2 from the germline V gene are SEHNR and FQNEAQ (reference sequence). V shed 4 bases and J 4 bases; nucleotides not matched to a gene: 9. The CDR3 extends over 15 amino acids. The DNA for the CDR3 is TGTGCCAGCAGCTATTCCGACAGGGTAGTCTATGGCTACACCTTC. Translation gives CASSYSDRVVYGYTF.

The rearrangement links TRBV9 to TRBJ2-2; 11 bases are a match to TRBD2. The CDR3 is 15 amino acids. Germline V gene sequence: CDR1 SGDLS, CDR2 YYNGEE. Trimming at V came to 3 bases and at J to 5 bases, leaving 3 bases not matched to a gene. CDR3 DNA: TGTGCCAGCAGCGCTAGCGGGGGGCTGACCGGGGAGCTGTTTTTT. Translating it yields CASSASGGLTGELFF.

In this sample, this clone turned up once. The CDR3 sequence: CASSSAAGVEKLFF. The DNA for the CDR3 is TGTGCCAGCAGCTCAGCTGCGGGGGTGGAAAAACTGTTTTTT. The chain uses TRBV11-2 and TRBJ1-4; a possible D gene is TRBD1 (5 bases). In germline, CDR1 is SGHAT, CDR2 FQNNGV. This CDR3 is 14 amino acids long. Trimming removed 4 bases at V and 8 bases at J, with 14 bases between.

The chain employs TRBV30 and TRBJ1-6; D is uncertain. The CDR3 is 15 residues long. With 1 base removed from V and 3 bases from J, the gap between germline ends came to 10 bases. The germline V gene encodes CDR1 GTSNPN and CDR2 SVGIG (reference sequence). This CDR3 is CAWSGRIFYNSPLHF. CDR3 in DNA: TGTGCCTGGAGTGGGCGTATCTTCTATAATTCACCCCTCCACTTT.

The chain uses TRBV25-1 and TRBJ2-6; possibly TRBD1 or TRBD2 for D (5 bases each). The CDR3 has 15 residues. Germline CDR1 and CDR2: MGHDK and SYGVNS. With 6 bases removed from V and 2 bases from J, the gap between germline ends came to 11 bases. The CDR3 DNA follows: TGTGCCAGCAGCCTCGTGGGGGCTGGGGCCAACGTCCTGACTTTC. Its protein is CASSLVGAGANVLTF.

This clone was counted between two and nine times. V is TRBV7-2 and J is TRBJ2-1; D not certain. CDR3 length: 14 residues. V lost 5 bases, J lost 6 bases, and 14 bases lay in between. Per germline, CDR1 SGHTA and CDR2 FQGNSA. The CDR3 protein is CASSPEVGRNEQFF. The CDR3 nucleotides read TGTGCCAGCAGCCCCGAGGTAGGGCGCAATGAGCAGTTCTTC.

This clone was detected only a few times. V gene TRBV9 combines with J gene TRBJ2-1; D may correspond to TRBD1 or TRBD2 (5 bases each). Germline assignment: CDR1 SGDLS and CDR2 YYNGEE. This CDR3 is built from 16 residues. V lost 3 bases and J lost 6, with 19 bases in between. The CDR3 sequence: CASSDFGTVNLNEQFF. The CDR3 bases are TGTGCCAGCAGCGACTTCGGGACCGTAAACCTCAATGAGCAGTTCTTC. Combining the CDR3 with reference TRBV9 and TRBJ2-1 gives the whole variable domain DSGVTQTPKHLITATGQRVTLRCSPRSGDLSVYWYQQSLDQGLQFLIQYYNGEERAKGNILERFSAQQFPDLHSELNLSSLELGDSALYFCASSDFGTVNLNEQFFGPGTRLTVL.

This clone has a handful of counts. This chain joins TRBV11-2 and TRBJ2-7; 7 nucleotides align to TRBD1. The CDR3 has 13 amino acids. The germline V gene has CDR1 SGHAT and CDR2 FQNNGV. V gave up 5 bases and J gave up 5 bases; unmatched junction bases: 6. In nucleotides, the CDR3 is TGTGCCAGCAGCGCCGACAGGGCCCACGAGCAGTACTTC. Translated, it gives CASSADRAHEQYF.

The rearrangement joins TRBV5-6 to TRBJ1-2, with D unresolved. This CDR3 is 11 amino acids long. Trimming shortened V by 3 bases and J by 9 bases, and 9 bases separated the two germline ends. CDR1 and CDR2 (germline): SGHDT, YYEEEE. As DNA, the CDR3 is TGTGCCAGCAGCTCGTTTGTAAGCTACACCTTC. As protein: CASSSFVSYTF.

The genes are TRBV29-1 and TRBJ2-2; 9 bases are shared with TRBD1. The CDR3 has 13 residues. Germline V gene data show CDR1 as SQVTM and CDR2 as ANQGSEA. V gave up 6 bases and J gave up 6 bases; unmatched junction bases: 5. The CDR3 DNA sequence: TGCAGCGTCCGTCGGACAGGGGCCGGGGAGCTGTTTTTT. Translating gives CSVRRTGAGELFF.

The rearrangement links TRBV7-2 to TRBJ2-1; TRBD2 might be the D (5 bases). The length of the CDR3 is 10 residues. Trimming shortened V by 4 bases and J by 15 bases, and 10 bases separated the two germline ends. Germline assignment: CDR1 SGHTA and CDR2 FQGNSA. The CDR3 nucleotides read TGTGCCAGCAGCTCTGACTATATGTTCTTC. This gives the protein CASSSDYMFF. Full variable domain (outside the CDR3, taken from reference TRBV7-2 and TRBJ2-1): GAGVSQSPSNKVTEKGKDVELRCDPISGHTALYWYRQSLGQGLEFLIYFQGNSAPDKSGLPSDRFSAERTGGSVSTLTIQRTQQEDSAVYLCASSSDYMFFGPGTRLTVL.

The chain's CDR3 is CASSRPGGQGAGGYTF. DNA of the CDR3: TGTGCCAGCAGCCGGCCTGGGGGGCAGGGGGCTGGTGGCTACACCTTC. The genes are TRBV7-2 and TRBJ1-2, with 8 bases identical to TRBD1. V dropped 5 bases and J dropped 7; count of bases not matched to a gene: 15. The CDR3 totals 16 residues. The germline gives CDR1 SGHTA, CDR2 FQGNSA.

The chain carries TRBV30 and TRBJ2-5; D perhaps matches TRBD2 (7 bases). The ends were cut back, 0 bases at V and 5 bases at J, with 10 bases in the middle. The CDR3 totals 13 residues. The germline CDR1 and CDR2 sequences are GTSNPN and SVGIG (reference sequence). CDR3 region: CAWSVGGVETQYF. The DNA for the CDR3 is TGTGCCTGGAGTGTAGGGGGGGTTGAGACCCAGTACTTC. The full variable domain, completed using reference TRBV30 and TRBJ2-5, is SQTIHQWPATLVQPVGSPLSLECTVEGTSNPNLYWYRQAAGRGLQLLFYSVGIGQISSEVPQNLSASRPQDRQFILSSKKLLLSDSGFYLCAWSVGGVETQYFGPGTRLLVL.

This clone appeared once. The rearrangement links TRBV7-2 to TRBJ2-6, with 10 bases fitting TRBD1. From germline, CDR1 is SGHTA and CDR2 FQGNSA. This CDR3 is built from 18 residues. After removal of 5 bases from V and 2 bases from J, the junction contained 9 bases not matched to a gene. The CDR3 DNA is TGTGCCAGCAGCCAGCAGAGCGGGACAGGGGCTGGGGCCAACGTCCTGACTTTC. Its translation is CASSQQSGTGAGANVLTF.

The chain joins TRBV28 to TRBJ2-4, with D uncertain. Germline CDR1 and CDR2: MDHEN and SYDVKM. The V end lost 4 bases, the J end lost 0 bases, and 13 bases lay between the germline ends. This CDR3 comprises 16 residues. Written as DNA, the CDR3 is TGTGCCAGCAGTTCCCGCCATTATCTAGCCAAAAACATTCAGTACTTC. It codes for CASSSRHYLAKNIQYF.

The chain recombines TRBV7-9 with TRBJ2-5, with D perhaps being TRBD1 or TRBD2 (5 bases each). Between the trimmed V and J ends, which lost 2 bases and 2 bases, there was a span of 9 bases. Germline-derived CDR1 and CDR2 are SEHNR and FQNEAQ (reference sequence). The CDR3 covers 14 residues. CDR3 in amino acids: CASSLWDVQETQYF. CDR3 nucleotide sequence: TGTGCCAGCAGCTTATGGGACGTTCAAGAGACCCAGTACTTC.

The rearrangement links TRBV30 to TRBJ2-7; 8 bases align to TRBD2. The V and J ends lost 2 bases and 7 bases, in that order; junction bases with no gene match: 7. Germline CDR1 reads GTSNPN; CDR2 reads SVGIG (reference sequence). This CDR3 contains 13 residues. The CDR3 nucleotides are TGTGCCTGGAGTTCTAGCGGGCCCCTTGAGCAGTACTTC. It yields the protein CAWSSSGPLEQYF.

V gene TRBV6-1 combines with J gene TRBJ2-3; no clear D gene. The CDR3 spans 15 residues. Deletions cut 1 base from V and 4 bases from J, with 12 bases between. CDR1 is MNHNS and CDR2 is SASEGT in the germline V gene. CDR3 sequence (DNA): TGTGCCAGCAGTGAAGAGTCATGGGGTGCAGATACGCAGTATTTT. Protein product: CASSEESWGADTQYF.

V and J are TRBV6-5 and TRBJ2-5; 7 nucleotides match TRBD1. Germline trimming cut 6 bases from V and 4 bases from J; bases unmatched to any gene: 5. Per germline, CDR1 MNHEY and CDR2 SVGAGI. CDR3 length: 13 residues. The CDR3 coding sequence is TGTGCCAGCAGGTTAAGGGGGCGAGAGACCCAGTACTTC. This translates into CASRLRGRETQYF.